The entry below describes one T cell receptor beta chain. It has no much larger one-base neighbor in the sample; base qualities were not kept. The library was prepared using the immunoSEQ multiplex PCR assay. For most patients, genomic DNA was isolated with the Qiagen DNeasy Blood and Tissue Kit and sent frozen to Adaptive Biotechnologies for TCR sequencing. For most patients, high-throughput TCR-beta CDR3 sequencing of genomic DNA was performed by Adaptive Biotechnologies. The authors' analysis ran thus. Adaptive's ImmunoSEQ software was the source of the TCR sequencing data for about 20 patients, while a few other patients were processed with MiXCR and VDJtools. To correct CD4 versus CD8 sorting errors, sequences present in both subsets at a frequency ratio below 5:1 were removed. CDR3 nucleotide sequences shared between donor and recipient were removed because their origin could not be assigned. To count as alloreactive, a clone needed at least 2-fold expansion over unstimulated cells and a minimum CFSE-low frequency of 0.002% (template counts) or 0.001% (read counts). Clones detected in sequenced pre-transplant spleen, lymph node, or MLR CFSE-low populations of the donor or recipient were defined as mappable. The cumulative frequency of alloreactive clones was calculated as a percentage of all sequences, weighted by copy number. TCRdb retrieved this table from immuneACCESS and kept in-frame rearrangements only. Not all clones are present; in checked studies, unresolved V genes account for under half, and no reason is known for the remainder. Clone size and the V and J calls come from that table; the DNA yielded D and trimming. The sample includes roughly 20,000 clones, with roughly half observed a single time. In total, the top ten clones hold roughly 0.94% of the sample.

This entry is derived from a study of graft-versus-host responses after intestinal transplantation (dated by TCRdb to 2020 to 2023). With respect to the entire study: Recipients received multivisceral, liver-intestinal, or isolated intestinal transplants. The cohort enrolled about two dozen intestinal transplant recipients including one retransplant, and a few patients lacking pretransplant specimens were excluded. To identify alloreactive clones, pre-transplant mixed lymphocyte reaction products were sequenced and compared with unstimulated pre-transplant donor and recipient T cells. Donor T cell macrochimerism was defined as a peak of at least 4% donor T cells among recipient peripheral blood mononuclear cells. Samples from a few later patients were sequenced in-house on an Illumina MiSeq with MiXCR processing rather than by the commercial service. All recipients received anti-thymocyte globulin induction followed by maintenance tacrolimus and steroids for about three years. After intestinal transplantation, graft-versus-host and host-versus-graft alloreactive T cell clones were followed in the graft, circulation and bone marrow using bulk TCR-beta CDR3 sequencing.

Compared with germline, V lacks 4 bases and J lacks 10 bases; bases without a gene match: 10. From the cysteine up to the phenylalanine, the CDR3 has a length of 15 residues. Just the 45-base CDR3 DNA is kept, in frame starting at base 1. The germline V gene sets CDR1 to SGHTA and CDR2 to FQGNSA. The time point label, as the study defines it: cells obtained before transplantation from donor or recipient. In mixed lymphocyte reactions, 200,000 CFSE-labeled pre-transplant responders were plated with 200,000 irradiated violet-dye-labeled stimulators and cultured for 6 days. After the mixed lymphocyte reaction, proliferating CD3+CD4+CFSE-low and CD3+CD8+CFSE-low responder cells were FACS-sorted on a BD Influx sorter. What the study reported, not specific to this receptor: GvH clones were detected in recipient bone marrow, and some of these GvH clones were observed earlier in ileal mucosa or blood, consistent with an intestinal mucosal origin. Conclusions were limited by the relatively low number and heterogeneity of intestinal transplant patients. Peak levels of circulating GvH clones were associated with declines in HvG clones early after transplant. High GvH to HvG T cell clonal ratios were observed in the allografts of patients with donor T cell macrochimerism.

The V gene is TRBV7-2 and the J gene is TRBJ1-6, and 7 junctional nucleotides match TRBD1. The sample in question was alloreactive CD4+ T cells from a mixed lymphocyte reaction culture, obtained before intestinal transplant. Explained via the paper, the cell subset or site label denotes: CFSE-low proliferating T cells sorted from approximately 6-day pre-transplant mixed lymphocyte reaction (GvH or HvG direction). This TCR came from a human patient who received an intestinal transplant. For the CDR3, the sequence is CASSSQTGVGSPLHF. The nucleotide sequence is TGTGCCAGCAGCTCACAAACAGGGGTCGGGTCACCCCTCCACTTT.